The entry below describes one T cell receptor beta chain. Its antigen remains unknown. 60 Vbeta and 13 Jbeta primers were used in PCR. Sequenced by immunoSEQ multiplex PCR; TCRdb stores in-frame clones only, minus some. Of some 90,000 clones in the sample, just under 70% were seen once. Per the germline V gene, CDR1 is SGHTA and CDR2 is FQGNSA. The CDR3 has 15 residues. J gave up 4 bases and V 0 bases, and 4 bases lay outside the gene matches. This entry is derived from a study of cytomegalovirus exposure and HLA in healthy donors. Points from the study as a whole: Later analysis reportedly placed an Asian-associated ancestry cluster below the roughly 680-donor mean in N-insertions. In vitro confirmation showed three CMV-associated chains to be CMV antigen specific.

Material for sequencing was PBMCs. The TCR originated in a man aged 50 to 60 in good health and CMV-seronegative. The chain is built from TRBV7-2 and TRBJ2-7, with 9 nucleotides matching TRBD1. CDR3 protein: CASSLAGDRVYEQYF. Here the CDR3 DNA reads TGTGCCAGCAGCTTAGCAGGGGACAGGGTGTACGAGCAGTACTTC.